This T cell receptor beta chain derives from a study of Graves' ophthalmopathy and Graves' hyperthyroidism. From RNA, the CDR3 regions of TCR beta chains were amplified and sequenced. First-round RT-PCR relied on HTBI primers, and a second-round multiplex PCR came next. Via MiXCR, TCRdb re-called the multiplex PCR reads, giving one row per CDR3 protein. The sample yields over a million distinct CDR3 sequences, less than 45% seen once. The hyperthyroidism patients had a new diagnosis of under 2 months' duration and were aged 18 to 65. The CDR3 spans 14 residues. The germline V gene encodes CDR1 SNHLY and CDR2 FYNNEI.

The chain has TRBV2 and TRBJ1-4; D is perhaps TRBD1 or TRBD2 (5 bases each). The end of the DNA fits TRBJ2-2 better, so the J call may be wrong. The source is an adult man with Graves' hyperthyroidism. Input material: peripheral blood or thyroid tissue (not recorded which). DNA for the CDR3: TGTGCCAGCAAAGGGACGGGGAACACCGGGGAGCTGTTTTTT. It encodes CASKGTGNTGELFF.